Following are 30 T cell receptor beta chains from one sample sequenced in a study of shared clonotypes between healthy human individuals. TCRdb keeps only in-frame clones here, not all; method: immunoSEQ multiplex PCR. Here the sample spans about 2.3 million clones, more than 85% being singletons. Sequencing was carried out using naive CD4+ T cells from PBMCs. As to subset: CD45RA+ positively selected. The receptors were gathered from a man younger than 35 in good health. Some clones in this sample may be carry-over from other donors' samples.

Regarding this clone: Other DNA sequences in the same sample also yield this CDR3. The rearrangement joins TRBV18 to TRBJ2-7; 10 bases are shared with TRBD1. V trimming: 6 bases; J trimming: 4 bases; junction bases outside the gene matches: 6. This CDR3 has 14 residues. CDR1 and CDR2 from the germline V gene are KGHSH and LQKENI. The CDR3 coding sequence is TGTGCCAGCTCCCCCGGGACAGGGGCGTACGAGCAGTACTTC. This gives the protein CASSPGTGAYEQYF. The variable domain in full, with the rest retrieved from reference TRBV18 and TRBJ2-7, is NAGVMQNPRHLVRRRGQEARLRCSPMKGHSHVYWYRQLPEEGLKFMVYLQKENIIDESGMPKERFSAEFPKEGPSILRIQQVVRGDSAAYFCASSPGTGAYEQYFGPGTRLTVT.

The CDR3 loop reads CATSRDRNGRAHTQYF. As DNA, the CDR3 is TGTGCCACCAGCAGAGATAGGAACGGGAGGGCCCATACGCAGTATTTT. This chain joins TRBV15 and TRBJ2-3; TRBD2 matches at 8 bases. In germline, CDR1 is LNHNV, CDR2 YYDKDF (reference sequence). The ends lost 0 bases at V and 7 bases at J; junction bases unmatched: 9. CDR3 length equals 16 residues.

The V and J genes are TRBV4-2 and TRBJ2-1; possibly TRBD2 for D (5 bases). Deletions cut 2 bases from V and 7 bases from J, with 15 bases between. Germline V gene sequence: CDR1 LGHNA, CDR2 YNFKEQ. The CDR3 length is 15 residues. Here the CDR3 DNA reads TGTGCCAGCAGCCAACTTGGGAGTAAAAATAATGAGCAGTTCTTC. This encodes CASSQLGSKNNEQFF.

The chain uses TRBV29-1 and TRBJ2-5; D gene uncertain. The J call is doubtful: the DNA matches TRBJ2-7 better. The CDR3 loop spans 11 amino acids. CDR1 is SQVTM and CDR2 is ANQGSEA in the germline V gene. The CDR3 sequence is CSVVETYEQYF. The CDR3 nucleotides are TGCAGCGTTGTTGAGACCTACGAGCAGTACTTC.

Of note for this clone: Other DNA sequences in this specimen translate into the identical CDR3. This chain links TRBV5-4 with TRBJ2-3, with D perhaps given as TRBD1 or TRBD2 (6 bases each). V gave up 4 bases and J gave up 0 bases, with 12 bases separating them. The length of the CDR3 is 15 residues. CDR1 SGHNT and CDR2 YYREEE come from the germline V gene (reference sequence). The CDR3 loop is CASSPRGTSTDTQYF. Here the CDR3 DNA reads TGTGCCAGCAGCCCCCGGGGGACAAGCACAGATACGCAGTATTTT.

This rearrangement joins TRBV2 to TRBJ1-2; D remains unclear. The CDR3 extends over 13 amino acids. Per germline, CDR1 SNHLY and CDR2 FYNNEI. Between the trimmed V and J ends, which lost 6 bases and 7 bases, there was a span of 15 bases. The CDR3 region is CASRPETSGGYTF. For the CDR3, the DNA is TGTGCCAGCAGACCCGAGACCTCGGGTGGCTACACCTTC.

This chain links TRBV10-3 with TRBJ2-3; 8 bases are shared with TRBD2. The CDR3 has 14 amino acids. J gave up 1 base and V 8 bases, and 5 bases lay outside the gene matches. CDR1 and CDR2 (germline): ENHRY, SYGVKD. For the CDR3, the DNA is TGTGCCATCGGTAGCGGGGCCGGCACAGATACGCAGTATTTT. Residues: CAIGSGAGTDTQYF.

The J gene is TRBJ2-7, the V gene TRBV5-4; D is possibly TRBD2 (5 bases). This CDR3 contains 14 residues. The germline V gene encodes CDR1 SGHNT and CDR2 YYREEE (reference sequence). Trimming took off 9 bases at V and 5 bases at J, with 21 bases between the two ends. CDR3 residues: CATTMAGGWDEQYF. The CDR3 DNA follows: TGTGCCACTACCATGGCGGGCGGTTGGGACGAGCAGTACTTC. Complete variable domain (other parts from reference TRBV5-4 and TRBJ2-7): ETGVTQSPTHLIKTRGQQVTLRCSSQSGHNTVSWYQQALGQGPQFIFQYYREEENGRGNFPPRFSGLQFPNYSSELNVNALELDDSALYLCATTMAGGWDEQYFGPGTRLTVT.

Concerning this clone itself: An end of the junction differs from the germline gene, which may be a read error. In DNA, the CDR3 is TGTGCCAGCAGCCAAGATTACGCGGGACGGAACTTC. It is translated as CASSQDYAGRNF. This chain joins TRBV14 and TRBJ2-7; D possibly corresponds to TRBD2 (6 bases). Germline-derived CDR1 and CDR2 are SGHDN and FVKESK. CDR3 size: 12 residues.

Written as DNA, the CDR3 is TGTGCCTGGAGTTCGACCGATGGAAACACCATATATTTT. It specifies CAWSSTDGNTIYF. This chain joins TRBV30 and TRBJ1-3; D gene unclear. Germline V gene sequence: CDR1 GTSNPN, CDR2 SVGIG (reference sequence). This CDR3 has 13 residues. V lost 2 bases, J lost 3 bases, and 8 bases lay in between.

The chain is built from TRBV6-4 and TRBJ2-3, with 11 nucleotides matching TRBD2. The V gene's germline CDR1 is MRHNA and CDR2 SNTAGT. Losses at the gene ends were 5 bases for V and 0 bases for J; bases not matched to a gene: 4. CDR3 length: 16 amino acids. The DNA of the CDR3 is TGTGCCAGCAGTTTGGGACTAGCGGCCAGCACAGATACGCAGTATTTT. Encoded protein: CASSLGLAASTDTQYF.

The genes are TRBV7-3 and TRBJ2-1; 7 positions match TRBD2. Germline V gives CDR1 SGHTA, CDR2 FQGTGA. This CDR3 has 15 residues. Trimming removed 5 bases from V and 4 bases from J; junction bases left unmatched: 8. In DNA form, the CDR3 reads TGTGCCAGCAGCCCTTATGCGGGGGAATACAATGAGCAGTTCTTC. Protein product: CASSPYAGEYNEQFF.

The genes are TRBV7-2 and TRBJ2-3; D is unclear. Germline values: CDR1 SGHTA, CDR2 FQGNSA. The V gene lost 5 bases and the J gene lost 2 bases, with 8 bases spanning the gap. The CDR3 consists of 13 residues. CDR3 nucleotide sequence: TGTGCCAGCAGCCGGACGCCCACAGATACGCAGTATTTT. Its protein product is CASSRTPTDTQYF.

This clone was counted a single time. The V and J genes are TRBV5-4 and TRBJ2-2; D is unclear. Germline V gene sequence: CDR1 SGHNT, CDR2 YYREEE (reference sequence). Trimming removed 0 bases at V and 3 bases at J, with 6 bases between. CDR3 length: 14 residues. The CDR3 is CASSLDRHTGELFF. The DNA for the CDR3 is TGTGCCAGCAGCTTGGATCGCCACACCGGGGAGCTGTTTTTT.

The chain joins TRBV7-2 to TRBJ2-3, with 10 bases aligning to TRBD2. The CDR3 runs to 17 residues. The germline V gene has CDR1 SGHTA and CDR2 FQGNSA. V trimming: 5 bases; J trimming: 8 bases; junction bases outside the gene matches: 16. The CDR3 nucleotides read TGTGCCAGCAGCCAACACACCGGGCTAGCGGGAGTGGGTACGCAGTATTTT. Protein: CASSQHTGLAGVGTQYF.

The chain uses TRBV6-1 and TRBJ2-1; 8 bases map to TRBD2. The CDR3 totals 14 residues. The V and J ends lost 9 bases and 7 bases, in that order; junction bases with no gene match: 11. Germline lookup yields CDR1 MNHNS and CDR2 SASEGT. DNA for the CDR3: TGTGCCAGTACCATAGCGGGACGAACAAATGAGCAGTTCTTC. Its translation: CASTIAGRTNEQFF.

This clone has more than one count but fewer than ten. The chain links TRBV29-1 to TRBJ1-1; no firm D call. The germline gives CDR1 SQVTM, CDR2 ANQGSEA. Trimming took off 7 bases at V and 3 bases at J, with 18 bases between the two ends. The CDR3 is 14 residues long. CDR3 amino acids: CSAAQSGRDTEAFF. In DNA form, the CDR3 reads TGCAGCGCAGCTCAATCTGGGCGTGACACTGAAGCTTTCTTT.

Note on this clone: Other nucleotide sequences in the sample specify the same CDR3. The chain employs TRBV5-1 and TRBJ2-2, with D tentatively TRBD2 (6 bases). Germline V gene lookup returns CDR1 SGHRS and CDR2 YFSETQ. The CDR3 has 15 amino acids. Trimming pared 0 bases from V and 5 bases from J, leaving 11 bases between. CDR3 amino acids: CASSLAGAGTGELFF. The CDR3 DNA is TGCGCCAGCAGCTTGGCCGGGGCGGGGACCGGGGAGCTGTTTTTT.

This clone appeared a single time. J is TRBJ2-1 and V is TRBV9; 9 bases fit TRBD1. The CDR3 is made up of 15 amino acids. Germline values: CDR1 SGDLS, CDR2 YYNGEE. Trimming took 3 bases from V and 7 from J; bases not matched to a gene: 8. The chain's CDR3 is CASSEDRGDYNEQFF. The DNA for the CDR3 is TGTGCCAGCAGCGAGGACAGGGGCGACTATAATGAGCAGTTCTTC.

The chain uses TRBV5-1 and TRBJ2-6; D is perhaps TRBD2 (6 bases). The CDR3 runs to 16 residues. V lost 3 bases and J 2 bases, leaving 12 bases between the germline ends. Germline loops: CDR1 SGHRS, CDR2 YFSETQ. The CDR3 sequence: CASSSEGRAGANVLTF. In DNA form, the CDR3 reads TGCGCCAGCAGCTCGGAGGGAAGGGCTGGGGCCAACGTCCTGACTTTC.

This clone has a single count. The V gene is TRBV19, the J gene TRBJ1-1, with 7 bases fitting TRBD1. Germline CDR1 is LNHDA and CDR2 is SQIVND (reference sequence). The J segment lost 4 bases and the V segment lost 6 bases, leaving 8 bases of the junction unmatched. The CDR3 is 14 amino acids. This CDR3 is CASSRQGSPTEAFF. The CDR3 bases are TGTGCCAGTAGCAGACAGGGCAGTCCCACTGAAGCTTTCTTT.

CDR3 amino acids: CASSLFIDQPQHF. The CDR3 DNA reads as TGTGCCAGCAGCTTATTTATCGATCAGCCCCAGCATTTT. The chain joins TRBV5-5 to TRBJ1-5, with no clear D. Trimming removed 2 bases at V and 5 bases at J, with 8 bases between. Germline assignment: CDR1 SGHKS and CDR2 YYEKEE (reference sequence). There are 13 residues in the CDR3.

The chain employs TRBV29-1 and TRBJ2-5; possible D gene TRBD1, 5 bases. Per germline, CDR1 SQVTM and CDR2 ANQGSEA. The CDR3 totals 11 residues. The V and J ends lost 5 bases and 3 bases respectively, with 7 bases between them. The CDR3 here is CSVLGEETQYF. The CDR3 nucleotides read TGCAGCGTTTTAGGGGAAGAGACCCAGTACTTC.

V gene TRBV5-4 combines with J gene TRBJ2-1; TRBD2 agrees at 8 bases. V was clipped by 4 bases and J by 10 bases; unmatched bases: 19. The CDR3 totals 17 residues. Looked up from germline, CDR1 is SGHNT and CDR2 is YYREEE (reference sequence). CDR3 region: CASSTNRPGLVLEEQFF. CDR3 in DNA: TGTGCCAGCAGCACGAACCGACCGGGACTAGTGCTGGAGGAGCAGTTCTTC.

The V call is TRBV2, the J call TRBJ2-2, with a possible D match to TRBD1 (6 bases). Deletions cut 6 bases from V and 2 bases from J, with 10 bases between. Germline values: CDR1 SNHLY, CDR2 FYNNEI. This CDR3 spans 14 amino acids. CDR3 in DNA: TGTGCCAGCAGGGACAGCACCAACACCGGGGAGCTGTTTTTT. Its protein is CASRDSTNTGELFF.

This chain's CDR3 is CAWSRLAGGPTDTQYF. The CDR3 DNA reads as TGTGCCTGGAGCAGACTAGCGGGAGGCCCCACAGATACGCAGTATTTT. The chain is built from TRBV30 and TRBJ2-3; 13 bases fit TRBD2. CDR1 and CDR2 from the germline V gene are GTSNPN and SVGIG (reference sequence). There are 16 residues in the CDR3. J gave up 2 bases and V 3 bases, and 5 bases lay outside the gene matches.

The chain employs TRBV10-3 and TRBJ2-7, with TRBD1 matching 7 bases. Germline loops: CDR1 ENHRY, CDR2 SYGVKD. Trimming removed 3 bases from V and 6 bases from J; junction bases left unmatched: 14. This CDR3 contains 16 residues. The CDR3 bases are TGTGCCATCAGTGAATCCGGGACAGCCTTAGGAAGCGAGCAGTACTTC. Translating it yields CAISESGTALGSEQYF.

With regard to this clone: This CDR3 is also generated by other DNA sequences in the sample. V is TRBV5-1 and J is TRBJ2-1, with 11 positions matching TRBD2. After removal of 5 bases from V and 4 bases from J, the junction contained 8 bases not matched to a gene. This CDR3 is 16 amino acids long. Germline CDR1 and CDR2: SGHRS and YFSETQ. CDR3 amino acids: CASSPTGTSGYNEQFF. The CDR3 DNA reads TGCGCCAGCAGTCCCACCGGGACTAGCGGATACAATGAGCAGTTCTTC.

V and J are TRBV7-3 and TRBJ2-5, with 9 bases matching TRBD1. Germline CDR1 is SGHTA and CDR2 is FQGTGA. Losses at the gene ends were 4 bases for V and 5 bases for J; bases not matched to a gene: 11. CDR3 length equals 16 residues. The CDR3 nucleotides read TGTGCCAGCAGCTCTCTGGAGACAGGGGGTGGTGAGACCCAGTACTTC. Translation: CASSSLETGGGETQYF.

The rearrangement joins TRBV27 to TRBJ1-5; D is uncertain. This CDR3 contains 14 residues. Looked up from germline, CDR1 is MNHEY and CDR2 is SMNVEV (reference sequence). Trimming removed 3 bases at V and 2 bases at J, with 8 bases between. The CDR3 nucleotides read TGTGCCAGCAGTTTGGGGTATGGCAATCAGCCCCAGCATTTT. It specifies CASSLGYGNQPQHF.